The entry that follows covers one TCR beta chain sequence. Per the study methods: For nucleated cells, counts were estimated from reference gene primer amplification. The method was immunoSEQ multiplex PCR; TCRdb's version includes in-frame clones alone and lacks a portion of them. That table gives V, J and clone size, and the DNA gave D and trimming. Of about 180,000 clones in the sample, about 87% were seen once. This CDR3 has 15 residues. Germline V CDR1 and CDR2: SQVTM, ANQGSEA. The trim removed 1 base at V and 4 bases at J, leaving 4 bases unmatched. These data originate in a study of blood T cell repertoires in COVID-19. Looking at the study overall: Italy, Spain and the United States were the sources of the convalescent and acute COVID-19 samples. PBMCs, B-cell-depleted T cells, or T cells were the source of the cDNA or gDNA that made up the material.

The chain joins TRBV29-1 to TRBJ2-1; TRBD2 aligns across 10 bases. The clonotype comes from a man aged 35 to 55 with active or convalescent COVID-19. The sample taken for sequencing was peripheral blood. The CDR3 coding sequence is TGCAGCGTTGAAGGAGTTAGCGGGGGGTACAATGAGCAGTTCTTC. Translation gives CSVEGVSGGYNEQFF.